Below, 26 T cell receptor beta chains from the same sample are listed, as sequenced in a study of T cell changes during pregnancy in multiple sclerosis. TCRdb's table, derived via immunoSEQ multiplex PCR, lists solely in-frame clones and lacks some. The data hold about 75,000 clones, with nearly 95% observed a single time. The sample was CD4+ T cells from peripheral blood mononuclear cells, taken after pregnancy. The receptor set was obtained from a female donor with multiple sclerosis, enrolled in a pregnancy study.

The chain carries TRBV7-3 and TRBJ2-3; 7 nucleotides line up with TRBD2. The CDR3 totals 16 residues. Germline-derived CDR1 and CDR2 are SGHTA and FQGTGA. The V segment lost 4 bases and the J segment 2 bases; nucleotides outside the gene matches: 9. The CDR3 spells CASSSQRDPYTDTQYF. CDR3 in DNA: TGTGCCAGCAGCTCTCAGCGGGACCCCTACACAGATACGCAGTATTTT.

The chain employs TRBV28 and TRBJ2-5; the match to TRBD2 covers 11 bases. CDR1 is MDHEN and CDR2 is SYDVKM in the germline V gene. Losses at the gene ends were 8 bases for V and 4 bases for J; bases not matched to a gene: 15. This CDR3 comprises 17 residues. The CDR3 sequence is CASDEGSVLAGGETQYF. CDR3 sequence (DNA): TGTGCCAGCGACGAAGGAAGCGTCCTAGCGGGAGGAGAGACCCAGTACTTC.

This clone was detected only a few times. This rearrangement joins TRBV7-6 to TRBJ1-1, with TRBD1 matching over 7 bases. The germline gives CDR1 SGHVS, CDR2 FNYEAQ. This CDR3 is built from 15 residues. V dropped 5 bases and J dropped 4; count of bases not matched to a gene: 10. The CDR3: CASSPNRGPTTEAFF. The CDR3 bases are TGTGCCAGCAGCCCTAACAGGGGACCAACCACTGAAGCTTTCTTT.

This chain uses TRBV15 with TRBJ2-1; maybe TRBD1 (5 bases). V was clipped by 1 base and J by 8 bases, with 15 bases between them. Germline V CDR1 and CDR2: LNHNV, YYDKDF (reference sequence). The CDR3 is made up of 15 amino acids. The CDR3 DNA follows: TGTGCCACCAGCAGAGCACTCGACCAGGGATATGAGCAGTTCTTC. Residues: CATSRALDQGYEQFF.

As DNA, the CDR3 is TGTGCCAGCAGCGTAGCTGCGGGAAGGGAGGATACGCAGTATTTT. Amino acid sequence: CASSVAAGREDTQYF. V gene TRBV9 combines with J gene TRBJ2-3; possibly TRBD2 for D (6 bases). Germline CDR1 reads SGDLS; CDR2 reads YYNGEE. V lost 0 bases, J lost 6 bases, and 14 bases lay in between. This CDR3 has 15 amino acids.

The chain couples TRBV5-6 to TRBJ2-2; possibly TRBD1 for D (5 bases). V gave up 5 bases and J gave up 8 bases, with 10 bases separating them. Germline V gene data show CDR1 as SGHDT and CDR2 as YYEEEE. CDR3 size: 12 residues. The CDR3 sequence is CASRGPRGELFF. The DNA of the CDR3 is TGTGCCAGCAGGGGGCCGAGAGGGGAGCTGTTTTTT.

This chain joins TRBV18 and TRBJ1-1; a possible D gene is TRBD1 (5 bases). Germline V CDR1 and CDR2: KGHSH, LQKENI. V lost 3 bases and J lost 10, with 15 bases in between. CDR3 length equals 13 residues. In DNA, the CDR3 is TGTGCCAGCTCACCGAGAGTCAGGGAGGGAGCTTTCTTT. This encodes CASSPRVREGAFF.

The chain combines TRBV28 with TRBJ2-2, with D uncertain. The ends were cut back, 8 bases at V and 7 bases at J, with 20 bases in the middle. Per germline, CDR1 MDHEN and CDR2 SYDVKM. This CDR3 has 15 residues. The CDR3 protein is CASRNGPARRGELFF. In DNA, the CDR3 is TGTGCCAGCCGAAACGGCCCAGCGAGGCGCGGGGAGCTGTTTTTT.

The gene calls are TRBV6-6 and TRBJ2-5; TRBD2 might be the D (6 bases). The DNA end is more similar to TRBJ2-7, so the J call may be wrong. The CDR3 is made up of 15 amino acids. Germline loops: CDR1 MNHNY, CDR2 SVGAGI (reference sequence). CDR3 DNA sequence: TGTGCCAGCAGTTACCCGGAGGGGATAGCCTACGAGCAGTACTTC. It translates to CASSYPEGIAYEQYF.

The chain uses TRBV5-1 and TRBJ2-2; D unclear. The V end lost 1 base, the J end lost 4 bases, and 11 bases lay between the germline ends. Germline values: CDR1 SGHRS, CDR2 YFSETQ. The CDR3 length is 15 residues. The DNA for the CDR3 is TGCGCCAGCAGCTTGATTTTTGGAGCCACCGGGGAGCTGTTTTTT. Translated, it gives CASSLIFGATGELFF.

This clone was counted once. The chain recombines TRBV18 with TRBJ2-1; 7 bases match TRBD2. The CDR3 contains 15 residues. CDR1 is KGHSH and CDR2 is LQKENI in the germline V gene. Trimming took 6 bases from V and 10 from J; bases not matched to a gene: 15. The CDR3 coding sequence is TGTGCCAGCTCTCGGCTAGCGGCCTTCGACCGGGAGCAGTTCTTC. As protein: CASSRLAAFDREQFF.

The CDR3 protein is CASSRSGRAEYIQYF. DNA of the CDR3: TGTGCCAGCAGTCGTAGCGGGAGGGCCGAATACATTCAGTACTTC. This chain joins TRBV9 and TRBJ2-4, with TRBD2 matching 11 bases. CDR1 SGDLS and CDR2 YYNGEE come from the germline V gene. V shed 5 bases and J 8 bases; nucleotides not matched to a gene: 9. This CDR3 spans 15 amino acids.

This clone has a handful of counts. This chain connects TRBV28 to TRBJ1-1; the D gene is possibly TRBD1 (5 bases). The CDR3 length is 16 residues. The germline V gene encodes CDR1 MDHEN and CDR2 SYDVKM. The V and J ends lost 5 bases and 1 base respectively, with 17 bases between them. This chain's CDR3 is CASSRLGGVGNTEAFF. CDR3 sequence (DNA): TGTGCCAGCAGTCGGCTTGGGGGGGTTGGGAACACTGAAGCTTTCTTT. The whole variable domain, remainder taken from reference TRBV28 and TRBJ1-1, is DVKVTQSSRYLVKRTGEKVFLECVQDMDHENMFWYRQDPGLGLRLIYFSYDVKMKEKGDIPEGYSVSREKKERFSLILESASTNQTSMYLCASSRLGGVGNTEAFFGQGTRLTVV.

The rearrangement uses TRBV2 and TRBJ1-6; D unclear. The CDR3 runs 16 residues. Germline CDR1 reads SNHLY; CDR2 reads FYNNEI. V was cut by 4 bases and J by 9 bases, with 19 bases left in between. CDR3 DNA sequence: TGTGCCAGCAGTGTAGGACTTTCAAATGTGATTTCACCCCTCCACTTT. It is translated as CASSVGLSNVISPLHF. The complete variable domain, with remaining parts taken from reference TRBV2 and TRBJ1-6, reads EPEVTQTPSHQVTQMGQEVILRCVPISNHLYFYWYRQILGQKVEFLVSFYNNEISEKSEIFDDQFSVERPDGSNFTLKIRSTKLEDSAMYFCASSVGLSNVISPLHFGNGTRLTVT.

The chain has TRBV10-3 and TRBJ1-4, with 7 bases matching TRBD1. V gave up 2 bases and J gave up 7 bases; unmatched junction bases: 7. Germline V gives CDR1 ENHRY, CDR2 SYGVKD. The CDR3 totals 15 residues. The CDR3 DNA reads as TGTGCCATCAGTGAGGCTGAGGGGGCGGGTGAAAAACTGTTTTTT. This codes for CAISEAEGAGEKLFF.

The rearrangement uses TRBV5-1 and TRBJ2-3; D call uncertain. The V end lost 4 bases, the J end lost 0 bases, and 3 bases lay between the germline ends. The CDR3 consists of 12 residues. CDR1 SGHRS and CDR2 YFSETQ come from the germline V gene. The DNA for the CDR3 is TGCGCCAGCAGCCTTAGCACAGATACGCAGTATTTT. It is translated as CASSLSTDTQYF.

The rearrangement joins TRBV12-5 to TRBJ2-1, with 14 bases fitting TRBD2. This CDR3 has 17 amino acids. J gave up 6 bases and V 2 bases, and 6 bases lay outside the gene matches. Germline V lookup: CDR1 LGHNT, CDR2 FRNRAP. CDR3: CASGLSPGTSGSNEQFF. The DNA for the CDR3 is TGTGCTAGTGGTTTGAGCCCCGGGACTAGCGGGAGCAATGAGCAGTTCTTC. Full variable domain (rest looked up from reference TRBV12-5 and TRBJ2-1): DARVTQTPRHKVTEMGQEVTMRCQPILGHNTVFWYRQTMMQGLELLAYFRNRAPLDDSGMPKDRFSAEMPDATLATLKIQPSEPRDSAVYFCASGLSPGTSGSNEQFFGPGTRLTVL.

This sequence joins TRBV11-3 and TRBJ1-1; D may be TRBD1 (6 bases). The germline V and J ends were trimmed by 3 bases and 5 bases, with 13 bases remaining between them. The CDR3 totals 14 residues. Germline values: CDR1 SGHNT, CDR2 YENEEA. CDR3: CASSLKGGFTEAFF. CDR3 DNA: TGTGCCAGCAGCTTGAAAGGGGGTTTTACTGAAGCTTTCTTT. The entire variable domain, with the rest obtained from reference TRBV11-3 and TRBJ1-1, is as follows: EAGVVQSPRYKIIEKKQPVAFWCNPISGHNTLYWYLQNLGQGPELLIRYENEEAVDDSQLPKDRFSAERLKGVDSTLKIQPAELGDSAVYLCASSLKGGFTEAFFGQGTRLTVV.

The chain uses TRBV5-5 and TRBJ2-7, with a weak D call TRBD1 (5 bases). This CDR3 region has 13 residues. V was pared by 1 base and J by 5 bases, with 10 bases between. CDR1 is SGHKS and CDR2 is YYEKEE in the germline V gene (reference sequence). CDR3 protein: CASSLPGLNEQYF. The CDR3 DNA reads as TGTGCCAGCAGCTTGCCAGGGCTGAACGAGCAGTACTTC. Using reference TRBV5-5 and TRBJ2-7 for the parts outside the CDR3, the full variable domain is DAGVTQSPTHLIKTRGQQVTLRCSPISGHKSVSWYQQVLGQGPQFIFQYYEKEERGRGNFPDRFSARQFPNYSSELNVNALLLGDSALYLCASSLPGLNEQYFGPGTRLTVT.

This clone was observed once. The chain combines TRBV7-2 with TRBJ2-2; no definite D call. The germline V gene has CDR1 SGHTA and CDR2 FQGNSA. This CDR3 has 14 residues. The V and J ends lost 5 bases and 4 bases respectively, with 11 bases between them. The CDR3 here is CASSPRLGTGELFF. CDR3 DNA: TGTGCCAGCAGCCCACGACTGGGCACCGGGGAGCTGTTTTTT.

The V and J genes are TRBV5-1 and TRBJ2-1, with 9 bases fitting TRBD2. The CDR3 sequence is 16 residues long. The germline V gene encodes CDR1 SGHRS and CDR2 YFSETQ. The V gene end was trimmed by 1 base and the J gene end by 2 bases; junction bases not matched to a gene: 4. The chain's CDR3 is CASSLRAGGAYNEQFF. For the CDR3, the DNA is TGCGCCAGCAGCTTGAGGGCGGGAGGGGCCTACAATGAGCAGTTCTTC.

This clone was picked up one time. The V and J genes are TRBV6-6 and TRBJ2-7, with TRBD2 identical over 10 bases. V was pared by 5 bases and J by 6 bases, with 7 bases of the junction left unmatched. Germline loops: CDR1 MNHNY, CDR2 SVGAGI (reference sequence). The CDR3 has 14 residues. The CDR3 is CASSQFTSGTEQYF. The CDR3 region has the DNA TGTGCCAGCAGTCAATTCACTAGCGGGACCGAGCAGTACTTC.

The genes are TRBV19 and TRBJ1-1; 7 positions match TRBD1. With V trimmed by 3 bases and J by 0 bases, 4 bases remained unmatched. The germline gives CDR1 LNHDA, CDR2 SQIVND (reference sequence). This CDR3 spans 15 amino acids. The CDR3 is CASSMGQRMNTEAFF. CDR3 coding DNA: TGTGCCAGTAGTATGGGACAGCGCATGAACACTGAAGCTTTCTTT.

The V gene is TRBV5-1, the J gene TRBJ2-7; 14 bases are shared with TRBD2. The CDR3 runs to 17 residues. The V gene end was trimmed by 0 bases and the J gene end by 4 bases; junction bases not matched to a gene: 6. Germline-derived CDR1 and CDR2 are SGHRS and YFSETQ. CDR3 sequence: CASSLAGTSGSGYEQYF. The CDR3 nucleotides are TGCGCCAGCAGCTTGGCCGGGACTAGCGGGAGCGGATACGAGCAGTACTTC.

The chain combines TRBV6-5 with TRBJ2-1; TRBD2 agrees at 10 bases. J was trimmed by 10 bases and V by 5 bases; bases with no gene match: 8. There are 14 residues in the CDR3. The germline V gene encodes CDR1 MNHEY and CDR2 SVGAGI. CDR3 sequence reads: CASSLSGRAGEQFF. The CDR3 bases are TGTGCCAGCAGTCTCAGCGGGAGGGCGGGGGAGCAGTTCTTC.

This rearrangement joins TRBV6-5 to TRBJ2-6, with D possibly TRBD2 on 7 matching bases. V lost 4 bases to trimming and J lost 4 bases, with 14 bases between them. CDR3 size: 16 residues. Germline CDR1 is MNHEY and CDR2 is SVGAGI. CDR3 sequence (DNA): TGTGCCAGCAGTTCCCACGGGGGGCTCGGGGCCAACGTCCTGACTTTC. As protein: CASSSHGGLGANVLTF.